The clone carrying this T cell receptor beta chain occurred many times. Noted time point: patch test 1, 2 weeks after DPC sensitization. Treatment meaning: therapeutic diphenylcyclopropenone sensitization with weekly scalp DPC. The V end was cut by 5 bases, the J end by 4 bases, with 15 bases between. Germline CDR1 is ENHRY and CDR2 is SYGVKD. The CDR3 is 15 amino acids. These data are taken from a study of human T cells and chemical hapten exposure. Via MiXCR, TCRdb re-called the RACE reads, giving one row per CDR3 protein. The top ten clones hold more than 7% of a sample with approximately 340,000 distinct CDR3 sequences, approximately 6.3% of them seen once.

The source material was whole blood, sampled in connection with sensitization to the hapten diphenylcyclopropenone (DPC). The clonotype originates from a woman under 30 with alopecia areata. Some clones in this sample may be carry-over from other donors' samples. This rearrangement joins TRBV10-3 to TRBJ2-1; D unresolved. DNA for the CDR3: TGTGCCATCAGTCCTTCGAGTTCATTTTACAATGAGCAGTTCTTC. It encodes CAISPSSSFYNEQFF.